The 18 T cell receptor beta chains below come from one sample, sequenced in a study of T cells and Merkel cell carcinoma outcomes. Assay: immunoSEQ multiplex PCR; the TCRdb copy retains only in-frame clones and omits some. The repertoire holds 15,000 to 25,000 clones, with roughly 87% as singletons. Input material: tumor tissue from Merkel cell carcinoma. The source is a human donor with Merkel cell carcinoma.

V is TRBV10-3 and J is TRBJ2-5; TRBD1 is a possible D gene (6 bases). V lost 5 bases and J lost 5, with 12 bases in between. Germline CDR1 and CDR2: ENHRY and SYGVKD. The CDR3 runs 13 residues. The CDR3 sequence: CAISTGFWETQYF. DNA of the CDR3: TGTGCCATCAGTACAGGGTTTTGGGAGACCCAGTACTTC.

Here the CDR3 reads CSVSIESSYNEQFF. CDR3 nucleotides: TGCAGCGTTAGCATAGAAAGCTCCTACAATGAGCAGTTCTTC. The gene calls are TRBV29-1 and TRBJ2-1; D remains unclear. Germline CDR1 SQVTM, CDR2 ANQGSEA. This CDR3 comprises 14 residues. V shed 5 bases and J shed 0 bases, with 11 bases lying between them.

V usage is TRBV30 and J usage is TRBJ1-2, with D uncertain. The V end lost 3 bases, the J end lost 3 bases, and 8 bases lay between the germline ends. The CDR3 runs 12 residues. Germline assignment: CDR1 GTSNPN and CDR2 SVGIG (reference sequence). The CDR3 here is CAWRLVDYGYTF. The CDR3 nucleotides are TGTGCCTGGAGATTAGTTGACTATGGCTACACCTTC.

This rearrangement joins TRBV5-1 to TRBJ2-3; 14 nucleotides line up with TRBD2. CDR1 is SGHRS and CDR2 is YFSETQ in the germline V gene. V dropped 3 bases and J dropped 3; count of bases not matched to a gene: 3. CDR3 length equals 16 residues. The DNA for the CDR3 is TGCGCCAGCAGCTCCGGACTAGCGGGAGGTACAGATACGCAGTATTTT. As protein: CASSSGLAGGTDTQYF.

The genes are TRBV11-3 and TRBJ1-6; D might be TRBD1 (6 bases). This CDR3 is built from 14 residues. Trimming stripped 3 bases from V and 9 bases from J, with 12 bases between. CDR1 SGHNT and CDR2 YENEEA come from the germline V gene. Here the CDR3 reads CASSFWTELSPLHF. CDR3 nucleotide sequence: TGTGCCAGCAGCTTCTGGACAGAACTTTCACCCCTCCACTTT.

The chain combines TRBV7-2 with TRBJ2-2, with D possibly being TRBD2 (7 bases). V dropped 5 bases and J dropped 9 bases, with 28 bases sitting between them. The CDR3 runs to 18 residues. Germline loops: CDR1 SGHTA, CDR2 FQGNSA. The CDR3 nucleotides read TGTGCCAGCAGCCCTATAATAGGGGGAGGGCCGTTAAGTTGGGAGCTGTTTTTT. Amino acids: CASSPIIGGGPLSWELFF.

The chain has TRBV7-2 and TRBJ2-2, with D perhaps matching TRBD1 (7 bases). The V and J ends lost 1 base and 4 bases respectively, with 19 bases between them. The CDR3 totals 18 residues. CDR1 SGHTA and CDR2 FQGNSA come from the germline V gene. The CDR3 DNA sequence: TGTGCCAGCAGCTTAGTTCCCCTCGGCAGGGGGGCCACCGGGGAGCTGTTTTTT. Protein sequence: CASSLVPLGRGATGELFF.

This clone was counted only a few times. V is TRBV27 and J is TRBJ2-7; 7 bases are a match to TRBD1. The CDR3 totals 16 residues. CDR1 and CDR2 (germline): MNHEY, SMNVEV (reference sequence). The V segment lost 6 bases and the J segment 2 bases; nucleotides outside the gene matches: 13. CDR3 region: CASSRQGVLRTYEQYF. DNA for the CDR3: TGTGCCAGCAGCCGACAGGGAGTCCTCCGGACCTACGAGCAGTACTTC.

The chain links TRBV30 to TRBJ1-2; 10 positions agree with TRBD1. J lost 4 bases, V lost 3 bases, and 8 bases had no gene match. The CDR3 length is 15 residues. Germline CDR1 and CDR2: GTSNPN and SVGIG (reference sequence). In DNA, the CDR3 is TGTGCCTGGAGCCATCCCGGGACAGGGGTCTATGGCTACACCTTC. Amino acid sequence: CAWSHPGTGVYGYTF.

The chain joins TRBV7-8 to TRBJ1-1; weak D call: TRBD1 (6 bases). The CDR3 runs 15 residues. Trimming removed 1 base from V and 5 bases from J, with 14 bases in between. CDR1 is SGHVS, CDR2 FQNEAQ, per germline. DNA of the CDR3: TGTGCCAGCAGCTTAGGACGGGGGGGGCGAACTGAAGCTTTCTTT. Protein sequence: CASSLGRGGRTEAFF.

The V gene is TRBV28, the J gene TRBJ2-5; 11 nucleotides match TRBD2. The J segment lost 3 bases and the V segment lost 0 bases, leaving 6 bases of the junction unmatched. The CDR3 runs 17 residues. CDR1 is MDHEN and CDR2 is SYDVKM in the germline V gene. CDR3: CASSLWASGRIEETQYF. DNA of the CDR3: TGTGCCAGCAGTTTATGGGCTAGCGGGAGGATAGAAGAGACCCAGTACTTC. Complete variable domain (other parts from reference TRBV28 and TRBJ2-5): DVKVTQSSRYLVKRTGEKVFLECVQDMDHENMFWYRQDPGLGLRLIYFSYDVKMKEKGDIPEGYSVSREKKERFSLILESASTNQTSMYLCASSLWASGRIEETQYFGPGTRLLVL.

The J gene is TRBJ1-1, the V gene TRBV5-4; 9 positions agree with TRBD1. CDR1 SGHNT and CDR2 YYREEE come from the germline V gene (reference sequence). J was trimmed by 8 bases and V by 1 base; bases with no gene match: 9. The CDR3 sequence is 15 residues long. CDR3 in DNA: TGTGCCAGCAGCTTGCGTGCGACAGGGGGGAGGGAAGCTTTCTTT. This sequence encodes CASSLRATGGREAFF.

The V and J genes are TRBV18 and TRBJ1-5; possibly TRBD1 for D (5 bases). Germline-derived CDR1 and CDR2 are KGHSH and LQKENI. The CDR3 spans 15 residues. With 3 bases removed from V and 4 bases from J, the gap between germline ends came to 13 bases. The CDR3 region has the DNA TGTGCCAGCTCACCGGCGGGGCCTCCTAATCAGCCCCAGCATTTT. Translation: CASSPAGPPNQPQHF.

The J gene is TRBJ1-1, the V gene TRBV18; D gene unclear. CDR3 size: 14 residues. From germline, CDR1 is KGHSH and CDR2 LQKENI. Trimming left V 5 bases short and J 0 bases short, with 10 bases between. The CDR3 DNA is TGTGCCAGCTCATCTACCCGGTTGAACACTGAAGCTTTCTTT. Amino acid sequence: CASSSTRLNTEAFF.

The genes are TRBV11-3 and TRBJ2-1; D may be TRBD2 (5 bases). The CDR3 sequence is 13 residues long. The V end lost 1 base, the J end lost 9 bases, and 10 bases lay between the germline ends. Germline V gene sequence: CDR1 SGHNT, CDR2 YENEEA. The CDR3 loop is CASSLGTRPEQFF. The CDR3 nucleotides are TGTGCCAGCAGCTTAGGGACTCGCCCTGAGCAGTTCTTC.

This rearrangement joins TRBV25-1 to TRBJ1-2; D gene uncertain. The V end was cut by 4 bases, the J end by 5 bases, with 11 bases between. The V gene's germline CDR1 is MGHDK and CDR2 SYGVNS. This CDR3 spans 13 amino acids. The CDR3 loop is CASSVSALYGYTF. Written as DNA, the CDR3 is TGTGCCAGCAGTGTATCGGCCCTTTATGGCTACACCTTC.

The chain combines TRBV15 with TRBJ1-2, with D possibly being TRBD1 (6 bases). Trimming removed 0 bases from V and 4 bases from J, with 15 bases in between. Germline-derived CDR1 and CDR2 are LNHNV and YYDKDF (reference sequence). The CDR3 extends over 16 amino acids. The CDR3 reads CATSRDPGQLIYGYTF. The CDR3, as DNA: TGTGCCACCAGCAGAGATCCTGGACAGCTCATCTATGGCTACACCTTC.

This rearrangement joins TRBV27 to TRBJ2-7; TRBD2 matches 12 bases. Trimming took 3 bases from V and 4 from J; bases not matched to a gene: 10. CDR1 is MNHEY, CDR2 SMNVEV, per germline (reference sequence). This CDR3 contains 17 residues. Written as DNA, the CDR3 is TGTGCCAGCAGTTTCCTTCGGACTAGCGGGAAAACGTACGAGCAGTACTTC. Amino acid sequence: CASSFLRTSGKTYEQYF.